This TCR beta chain was identified in a study of T cell repertoires in cytomegalovirus infection. Overall study context: Recently identified HLA-C-restricted and well-studied HLA-B-restricted CMV epitopes were used. A matching HLA type, together with CMV infection, was signaled by public TCR beta signatures. Study-wide findings and caveats: CMV carriers with the relevant HLA were identified by cumulative public TCR beta family frequency. HLA-C-restricted CMV clonotypes gave the most frequent clonotype in two of eight donors.

Trimming took off 3 bases at V and 1 base at J, with 16 bases between the two ends. The germline V gene has CDR1 SEHNR and CDR2 FQNEAQ (reference sequence). The CDR3 has 17 amino acids. With respect to this clonotype: Its antigen remains unknown.

Via MiXCR, TCRdb re-called the reads, giving one row per CDR3 protein. The repertoire holds 600,000 to 700,000 distinct CDR3 sequences, with 30% to 40% as singletons. The chain joins TRBV7-9 to TRBJ2-1; no firm D call. The receptor comes from a human donor in good health (CMV status not recorded). Some clones in this sample may be carry-over from other donors' samples. The sequenced sample was cultured PBMCs, obtained from culture after CMV antigen stimulation. The CDR3 DNA is TGTGCCAGCAGCTTCGGGTCGCGGAAATCTTCCTACAATGAGCAGTTCTTC. It specifies CASSFGSRKSSYNEQFF.